The source of this T cell receptor beta chain is a study of Ad26.COV2.S vaccination and SARS-CoV-2 variants (dated by TCRdb to 2020 to 2022). With respect to the entire study: Donors in the vaccine arm were drawn from COV1001, a phase I-IIa trial of Ad26.COV2.S in healthy adults that was multicentre, randomized, double-blind and placebo-controlled. Ad26.COV2.S was given intramuscularly at 5x10^10 or 1x10^11 viral particles, as a single shot or as two shots 56 days apart. TCRbeta repertoire sequencing served as the tool for gauging how specific and how broad the SARS-CoV-2-reactive T cell receptors were following Ad26.COV2.S vaccination. The TCR-sequenced set comprised approximately 32 samples: about 19 Ad26.COV2.S vaccine recipients, 5 placebo recipients and 8 SARS-CoV-2 convalescent individuals. Trial participants were randomized into five groups of five, in which low-dose or high-dose Ad26.COV2.S was given once or twice, or placebo was given on both occasions. Investigators remained blinded to trial group allocation during experiments and outcome assessment. Study-wide findings and limitations: Non-spike TCR breadth was comparable between vaccine and placebo recipients, consistent with the vaccine containing only spike. Spike-specific TCR breadth was higher in Ad26.COV2.S recipients than in placebo recipients (P = 0.0014). The study lacked the statistical power to compare responses across vaccine doses or regimens. After vaccination, substantial breadth of spike-specific CD8+ and CD4+ T cell responses was reported. The authors noted that the TCR breadth and depth analyses may have underestimated total T cell responses.

The immunoSEQ Assay was used to sequence TCRbeta CDR3 regions. After extraction, genomic DNA underwent amplification by bias-controlled multiplex PCR, followed by high-throughput sequencing. Per the authors' processing: To quantify the absolute abundance of each unique TCRbeta CDR3 region, sequences were collapsed and filtered. T cell fraction was estimated by normalizing TCRbeta template counts to usable DNA, which was measured by amplifying reference genes present in all nucleated cells. Repertoire TCRs were annotated as SARS-CoV-2-specific by exact matching of V gene, CDR3 amino acid sequence and J gene to a known reactive TCR set. The reference SARS-CoV-2 TCR set came from MIRA and was filtered for enrichment in COVID-19-positive ImmuneCODE repertoires, removing public or cross-reactive TCRs. Drawing on the MIRA antigens, annotated TCRs were analysed further at the level of specific ORF or position within ORF. Depth was the summed frequency of annotated unique rearrangements, while breadth was defined as annotated unique rearrangements over total unique productive rearrangements. Two-sided Wilcoxon rank-sum tests were applied when comparing TCR breadth between groups. TCRdb limited this immuneACCESS table to in-frame rearrangements with V and J called. A share of clones is missing; checked studies link under half to unresolved V genes, and the rest is unexplained. V, J and clone size reflect that table, while D and trimming were determined from the DNA. This sample comprises around 340,000 clones, about 86% of them detected only once. The ten largest clones capture about 10% of the sample.

The sample's treatment or condition label, decoded: roughly 18 received Ad26.COV2.S at low or high dose, single or two shots; 5 received placebo; per-sample allocation not given. Repertoires of vaccine and placebo recipients were sequenced from samples collected on day 63 after the first injection. Cohort 1b enrolled about two dozen adults aged 18-55 years at a single site in Boston, USA, between 29 July and 7 August 2020. Ad26.COV2.S consisted of a replication-incompetent adenovirus type 26 vector by which a prefusion-stabilized SARS-CoV-2 spike protein from the original Wuhan strain was expressed. Comments on this clone: This clone's antigen is unknown. It has no much larger one-base neighbor in the sample; base qualities were not kept.

The source was peripheral blood, collected in a trial of Ad26.COV2.S vaccine versus placebo. This receptor was obtained from a person between 18 and 65 years old who received the Ad26.COV2.S COVID-19 vaccine or a placebo.

The CDR3 region has the sequence CASSPGTYQPQHF. The nucleotide sequence reads as follows: TGTGCCAGCAGCCCCGGTACTTATCAGCCCCAGCATTTT. The V and J genes are TRBV7-9 and TRBJ1-5; no D segment can be confidently identified. The germline V gene encodes CDR1 SEHNR and CDR2 FQNEAQ (reference sequence). From cysteine to phenylalanine, the CDR3 is 13 amino acids long. Only the CDR3 DNA stays, 39 bases, in frame from base 1. V loses 5 bases, J loses 5 bases, and the germline ends lie 10 bases apart.